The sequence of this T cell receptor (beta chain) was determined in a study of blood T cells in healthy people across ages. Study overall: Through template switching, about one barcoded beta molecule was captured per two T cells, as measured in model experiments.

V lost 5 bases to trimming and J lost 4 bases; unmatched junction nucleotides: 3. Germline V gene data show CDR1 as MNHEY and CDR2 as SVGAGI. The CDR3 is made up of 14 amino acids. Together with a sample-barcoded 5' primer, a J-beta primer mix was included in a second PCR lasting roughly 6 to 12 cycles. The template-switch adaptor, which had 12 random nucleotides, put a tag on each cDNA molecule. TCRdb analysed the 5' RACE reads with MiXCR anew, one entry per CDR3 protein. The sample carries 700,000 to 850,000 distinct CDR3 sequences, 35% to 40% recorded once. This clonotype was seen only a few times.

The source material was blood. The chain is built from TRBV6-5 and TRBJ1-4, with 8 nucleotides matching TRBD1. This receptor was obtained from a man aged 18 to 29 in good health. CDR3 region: CASSATGDNEKLFF. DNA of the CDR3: TGTGCCAGCAGTGCGACAGGGGATAATGAAAAACTGTTTTTT.